What follows describes a single T cell receptor beta chain. Its antigen target is currently unknown. Base qualities are not provided; no much larger clone lies one nucleotide away. Patients with autoimmune disease history or receiving systemic immunosuppression were excluded from the trial. Peripheral blood for TCR sequencing was drawn from every dose cohort at baseline, at cycle 4 day 1 and at cycle 7 day 1. The samples were taken from a phase I, first-in-human, multicenter, open-label dose-escalation trial of ivuxolimab. Adults with locally advanced or metastatic melanoma, renal cell, hepatocellular, or head and neck squamous cell carcinoma were enrolled in the trial. Before TCR sequencing, CD4+ T cells and CD8+ T cells from peripheral blood were sorted into separate populations. Trimming costs V 2 bases and J 5 bases, and their ends lie 7 bases apart. From the germline V gene, CDR1 is KGHSH and CDR2 is LQKENI. The cysteine opens and the phenylalanine closes a CDR3 of 13 amino acids. The DNA shown is the 39-base CDR3, in frame from base 1.

Genomic DNA was extracted from sorted cells for sequencing of the TCRbeta CDR3 region. The immunoSEQ Assay was used to sequence the TCRbeta CDR3 regions. The table comes from immuneACCESS by way of TCRdb, which keeps in-frame sequences with V and J called. Part of the clones is missing from these tables; in studies checked, under half for an unresolved V gene and the rest for unknown reasons. In this sample the table shows 50,000 to 65,000 clones, 87% of which occur a single time. The ten largest clones add up to 0.55% to 0.65% of the sample. The record originates from a study of OX40 agonist ivuxolimab in advanced cancers. A note on the overall study: Ivuxolimab, which targeted the costimulatory receptor OX40 (CD134), was an agonistic, fully human IgG2 monoclonal antibody. The dose-escalation cohort was approximately 83% male with a mean age of about 58 years, ranging from 23 to 79. Patients were allowed to have had prior anti-PD-1, anti-PD-L1 or anti-CTLA-4 therapy, and 40% to 45% of the dose-escalation patients had been treated with checkpoint inhibitors. Partial responses were achieved by three dose-escalation patients, of whom one had hepatocellular carcinoma and two had cutaneous melanoma. The monotherapy dose-escalation portion (N of about 50 patients) of the phase I ivuxolimab trial is reported in the paper. Intravenous ivuxolimab was administered to patients every 2 weeks at six dose levels: 0.01, 0.1, 0.3, 1.5, 3 and 10 mg/kg. Among the 52 dose-escalation patients, roughly 20 had hepatocellular carcinoma, about 15 melanoma, 9 renal cell carcinoma and 9 head and neck cancer. Peripheral TCRbeta sequencing was intended to test whether TCR sequence diversity was altered and clonal T-cell expansion was caused by ivuxolimab.

What the authors observed across the whole study: In the 0.1-3.0 mg/kg groups, partial responders had among the lowest normalized peripheral clonal expansion, particularly in CD8+ T cells. Low levels of normalized T-cell clonal expansion were also seen in some patients who did not respond. On average, CD8+ T cells showed more expanded clones than CD4+ T cells after ivuxolimab. Which antigens the clonally expanded peripheral T cells were specific for was not determined. At doses of 0.1 to 3.0 mg/kg, clonal expansion of both CD4+ and CD8+ blood T cells was observed from baseline to week 6.

The sample was CD4+ or CD8+ T cells sorted from blood, taken in a trial of the OX40 agonist ivuxolimab. The rearrangement joined TRBV18 to TRBJ1-5; the D gene is unclear. The clonotype originates from an adult with an advanced solid tumor such as melanoma, head and neck, liver or kidney cancer. In nucleotides, the sequence is TGTGCCAGCTCACCATCCCTAGATCAGCCCCAGCATTTT. Translated, it reads CASSPSLDQPQHF.